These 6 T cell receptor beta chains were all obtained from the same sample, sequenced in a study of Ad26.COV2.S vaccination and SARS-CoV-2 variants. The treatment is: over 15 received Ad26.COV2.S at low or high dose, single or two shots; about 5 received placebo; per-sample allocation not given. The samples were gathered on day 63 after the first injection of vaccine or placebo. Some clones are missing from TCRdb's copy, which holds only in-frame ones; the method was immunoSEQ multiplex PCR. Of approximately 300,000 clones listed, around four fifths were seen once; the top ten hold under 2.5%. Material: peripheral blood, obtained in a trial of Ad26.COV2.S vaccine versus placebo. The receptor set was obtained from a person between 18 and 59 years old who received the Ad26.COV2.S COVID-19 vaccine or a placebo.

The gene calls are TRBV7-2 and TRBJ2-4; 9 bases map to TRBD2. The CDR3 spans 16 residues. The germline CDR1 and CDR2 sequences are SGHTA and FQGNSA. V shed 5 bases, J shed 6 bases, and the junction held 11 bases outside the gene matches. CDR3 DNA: TGTGCCAGCAGCCTTATCCCTGCGGGGGGGAGAAACATTCAGTACTTC. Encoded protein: CASSLIPAGGRNIQYF.

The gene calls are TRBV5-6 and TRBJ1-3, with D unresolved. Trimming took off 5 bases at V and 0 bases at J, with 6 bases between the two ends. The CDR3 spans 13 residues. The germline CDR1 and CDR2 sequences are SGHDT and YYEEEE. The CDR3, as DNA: TGTGCCAGCAGACGGACCTCTGGAAACACCATATATTTT. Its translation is CASRRTSGNTIYF.

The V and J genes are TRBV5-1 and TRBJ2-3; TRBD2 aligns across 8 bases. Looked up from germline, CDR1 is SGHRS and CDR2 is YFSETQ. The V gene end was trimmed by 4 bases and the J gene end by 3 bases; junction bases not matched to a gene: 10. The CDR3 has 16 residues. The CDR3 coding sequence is TGCGCCAGCAGCGCAGGGACTAGTTTCGTAACAGATACGCAGTATTTT. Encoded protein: CASSAGTSFVTDTQYF.

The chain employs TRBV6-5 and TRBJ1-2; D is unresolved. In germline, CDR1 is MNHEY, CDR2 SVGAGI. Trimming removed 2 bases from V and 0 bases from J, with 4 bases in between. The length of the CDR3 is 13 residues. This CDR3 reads CASSYKANYGYTF. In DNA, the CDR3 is TGTGCCAGCAGTTACAAGGCTAACTATGGCTACACCTTC.

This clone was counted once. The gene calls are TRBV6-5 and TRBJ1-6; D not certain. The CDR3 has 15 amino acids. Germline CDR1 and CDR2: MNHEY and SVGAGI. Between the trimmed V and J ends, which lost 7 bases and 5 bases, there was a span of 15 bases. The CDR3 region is CASTPRVSDNSPLHF. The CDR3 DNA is TGTGCCAGCACCCCCCGAGTGTCCGATAATTCACCCCTCCACTTT.

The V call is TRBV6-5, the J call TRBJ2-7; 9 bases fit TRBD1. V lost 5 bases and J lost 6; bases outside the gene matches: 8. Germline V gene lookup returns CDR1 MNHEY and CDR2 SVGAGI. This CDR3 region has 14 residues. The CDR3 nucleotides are TGTGCCAGCAGTAAACAGGGGGCTCGGGGCGAGCAGTACTTC. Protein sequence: CASSKQGARGEQYF.